These T cell receptor beta chains were read from a single sample in a study of T cell responses to AZD1222 COVID-19 vaccine. Profiling relied on immunoSEQ multiplex PCR, and the TCRdb table lists in-frame clones only, not all of them. The sample comprises tens of thousands of clones, about 90% of which are singletons, and 5.2% rests with the top ten. The source material was peripheral blood, sampled on day 0 of AZD1222 vaccination. The receptors were sampled from an adult in good health. Each CDR3 is given with its conserved first and last residue. Rows give clone size only sometimes, using once, few, many, or a class for an expanded clone.

V gene	J gene	clone size	CDR3 protein
TRBV7-2	TRBJ2-7	.	CASSLAGRVGDEQYF
TRBV7-8	TRBJ2-1	.	CASSLEGGSRVRNEQFF
TRBV24-1	TRBJ2-7	.	CATAQIGNYEQYF
TRBV2	TRBJ2-7	.	CASSGTGNYEQYF
TRBV5-4	TRBJ2-1	once	CASSASGTPEQFF
TRBV28	TRBJ1-2	.	CASSPLGQGDYGYTF
TRBV2	TRBJ2-7	.	CASSVTSYEQYF
TRBV11-2	TRBJ2-2	.	CASSVTGITGELFF
TRBV19	TRBJ2-2	.	CASSMSSGIGYTGELFF
TRBV19	TRBJ2-1	.	CASVGQGWIGNNEQFF
TRBV5-1	TRBJ1-2	.	CASSGGQGIYGYTF
TRBV18	TRBJ2-1	few	CASSPPGQGALNEQFF
TRBV19	TRBJ1-5	.	CASSIRGDRGGNQPQHF
TRBV9	TRBJ2-3	.	CASSPSGRGRTDTQYF
TRBV18	TRBJ2-1	.	CASSPPIRQILYNEQFF
TRBV6-5	TRBJ1-5	.	CASRTTGASGKPQHF
TRBV7-8	TRBJ2-2	.	CASSPPTSGRVTGELFF
TRBV2	TRBJ2-7	.	CASSAHGASSGELEQYF
TRBV5-6	TRBJ1-3	.	CASSLVPASGNTIYF
TRBV6-5	TRBJ2-1	.	CASRPSGRLDEQFF
TRBV19	TRBJ1-5	.	CASRSGQGAGNQPQHF
TRBV29-1	TRBJ2-1	.	CSVEGTGGGIGSYNEQFF
TRBV6-5	TRBJ1-1	.	CASRPFSMNTEAFF
TRBV11-2	TRBJ2-3	.	CASSPYQLAGGTDTQYF
TRBV6-5	TRBJ1-1	.	CASSLSDAEAFF
TRBV7-2	TRBJ2-5	.	CASSGSPGLAGEETQYF
TRBV19	TRBJ1-4	few	CASRSGQLWFEKLFF
TRBV20-1	TRBJ1-4	.	CSASTPINEKLFF
TRBV24-1	TRBJ2-3	.	CATSDTLTLSSTDTQYF
TRBV19	TRBJ2-5	.	CASSWGDRGRETQYF
TRBV6-6	TRBJ2-7	few	CASSRSSLTFYEQYF
TRBV5-1	TRBJ1-4	.	CASSTDRGQSEKLFF
TRBV5-4	TRBJ2-2	.	CASSRGRGENGELFF
TRBV28	TRBJ2-1	.	CASRGLAAYNEQFF
TRBV7-6	TRBJ2-3	.	CASSPTADTQYF
TRBV5-4	TRBJ2-1	.	CASSLGLAGYNEQFF
TRBV7-2	TRBJ2-7	few	CASSAFGTASYEQYF
TRBV28	TRBJ2-3	.	CASSLWTSDTDTQYF
TRBV10-3	TRBJ1-6	.	CATTTLGNSPLHF
TRBV7-2	TRBJ2-7	.	CASSFDRASNEQYF
TRBV18	TRBJ2-5	.	CASSTPETQYF
TRBV6-5	TRBJ2-1	.	CASSYPSGNEQFF
TRBV9	TRBJ2-1	.	CASTPGPGTSGSGYNEQFF
TRBV7-9	TRBJ2-5	.	CATSGRAVLSQETQYF
TRBV11-2	TRBJ1-1	.	CASSRDRREAFF
TRBV6-6	TRBJ2-1	.	CASRNPGLAGYEQFF
TRBV10-3	TRBJ2-1	.	CAISGNNEQFF
TRBV29-1	TRBJ1-2	.	CSAGQGVGYTF
TRBV2	TRBJ1-5	.	CASGRDRARTSQPQHF
TRBV24-1	TRBJ2-2	.	CATSDLGQGQSGELFF
TRBV6-2/TRBV6-3	TRBJ2-1	once	CASSPRGGRGYNEQFF
TRBV7-9	TRBJ1-5	once	CASQGGRGQGRSNQPQHF
TRBV23-1	TRBJ2-7	.	CASSQCQWGYEQYF
TRBV6-5	TRBJ2-7	once	CASNSGGSYEQYF
TRBV5-8	TRBJ1-1	.	CASSFLVQSSEAFF
TRBV9	TRBJ2-7	.	CASSPGQARYEQYF
TRBV29-1	TRBJ1-6	.	CSVSAGLYNSPLHF